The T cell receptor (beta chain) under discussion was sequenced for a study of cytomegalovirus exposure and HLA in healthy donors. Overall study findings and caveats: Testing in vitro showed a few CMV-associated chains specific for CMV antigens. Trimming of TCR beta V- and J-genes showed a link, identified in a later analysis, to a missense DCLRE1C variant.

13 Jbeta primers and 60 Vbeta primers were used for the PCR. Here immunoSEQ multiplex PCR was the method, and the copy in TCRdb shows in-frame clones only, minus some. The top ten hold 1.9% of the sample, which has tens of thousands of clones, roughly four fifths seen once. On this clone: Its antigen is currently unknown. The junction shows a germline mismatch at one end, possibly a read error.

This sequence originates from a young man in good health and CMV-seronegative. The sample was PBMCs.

CDR3 sequence reads: CVSSKRWGLNVDTEAFF. As DNA, the CDR3 is TGCGTCAGCAGCAAACGCTGGGGACTCAATGTGGACACTGAAGCTTTCTTT. This chain connects TRBV4-3 to TRBJ1-1, with D possibly TRBD1 on 5 matching bases. This CDR3 contains 17 residues. The germline gives CDR1 LGHNA, CDR2 YSLEER.